The 10 T cell receptor beta chains below all came from one sample that was sequenced in a study of blood T cell repertoires in COVID-19. The method was immunoSEQ multiplex PCR; TCRdb's version includes in-frame clones alone and lacks a portion of them. This table holds 200,000 to 250,000 clones, 65% to 90% found once. The sample was peripheral blood. These receptors all come from a woman in her seventies with COVID-19, enrolled during active disease.

J is TRBJ1-3 and V is TRBV9, with 9 bases that match TRBD1. V lost 3 bases and J lost 11; bases outside the gene matches: 12. The CDR3 has 15 residues. Germline V lookup: CDR1 SGDLS, CDR2 YYNGEE. The CDR3 here is CASSEGGTGPIAIYF. The CDR3 DNA reads TGTGCCAGCAGCGAGGGGGGGACAGGGCCAATCGCCATATATTTT. Together with reference TRBV9 and TRBJ1-3, the CDR3 gives the full variable domain: DSGVTQTPKHLITATGQRVTLRCSPRSGDLSVYWYQQSLDQGLQFLIQYYNGEERAKGNILERFSAQQFPDLHSELNLSSLELGDSALYFCASSEGGTGPIAIYFGEGSWLTVV.

This sequence joins TRBV28 and TRBJ1-2, with 7 bases identical to TRBD1. The ends lost 3 bases at V and 7 bases at J; junction bases unmatched: 5. From germline, CDR1 is MDHEN and CDR2 SYDVKM. CDR3 length: 13 residues. The CDR3, as DNA: TGTGCCAGCAGTTTCCGACAGGGAAGTGGCTACACCTTC. Translation gives CASSFRQGSGYTF.

The rearrangement joins TRBV3-1 (or the pseudogene TRBV3-2) to TRBJ1-4, with D perhaps TRBD1 (5 bases). This CDR3 is 14 amino acids long. Deletions cut 4 bases from V and 8 bases from J, with 14 bases between. Germline V gives CDR1 LGHDT, CDR2 YNNKEL (reference sequence). Written as DNA, the CDR3 is TGTGCCAGCAGCCTCACGGGGAGGGACGAAAAACTGTTTTTT. Residues: CASSLTGRDEKLFF.

The chain uses TRBV6-4 and TRBJ1-1; D gene unclear. The germline CDR1 and CDR2 sequences are MRHNA and SNTAGT. Trimming shortened V by 8 bases and J by 4 bases, and 17 bases separated the two germline ends. CDR3 length: 14 amino acids. CDR3 region: CASQNEALPTEAFF. The CDR3 DNA follows: TGTGCCAGCCAAAATGAGGCCCTACCCACTGAAGCTTTCTTT.

The gene calls are TRBV6-5 and TRBJ1-6, with D perhaps matching TRBD1 (5 bases). The CDR3 is 13 residues long. Trimming took off 7 bases at V and 7 bases at J, with 11 bases between the two ends. Germline V gives CDR1 MNHEY, CDR2 SVGAGI. The CDR3 protein is CASIPRVNSPLHF. Here the CDR3 DNA reads TGTGCCAGCATCCCCAGGGTAAATTCACCCCTCCACTTT.

Here the CDR3 DNA reads TGTGCCAGCAGTGCGGGGACAGGGGCCATCTATAGCAATCAGCCCCAGCATTTT. Amino acids: CASSAGTGAIYSNQPQHF. This chain uses TRBV6-2 or TRBV6-3 with TRBJ1-5; 10 bases fit TRBD1. V lost 5 bases, J lost 0 bases, and 10 bases stayed unmatched. CDR3 size: 18 residues. CDR1 MNHEY and CDR2 SVGEGT come from the germline V gene.

The V and J genes are TRBV30 and TRBJ2-6, with a weak D call TRBD2 (6 bases). Germline V CDR1 and CDR2: GTSNPN, SVGIG (reference sequence). V lost 3 bases and J 0 bases, leaving 12 bases between the germline ends. CDR3 size: 16 residues. This chain's CDR3 is CAWRSGGSSGANVLTF. The DNA for the CDR3 is TGTGCCTGGAGGTCCGGGGGTAGCTCTGGGGCCAACGTCCTGACTTTC. Supplemented by reference TRBV30 and TRBJ2-6, the full variable domain reads SQTIHQWPATLVQPVGSPLSLECTVEGTSNPNLYWYRQAAGRGLQLLFYSVGIGQISSEVPQNLSASRPQDRQFILSSKKLLLSDSGFYLCAWRSGGSSGANVLTFGAGSRLTVL.

The chain employs TRBV11-2 and TRBJ2-2; 7 bases align to TRBD1. The CDR3 runs 13 residues. V shed 5 bases, J shed 4 bases, and the junction held 1 base outside the gene matches. CDR1 SGHAT and CDR2 FQNNGV come from the germline V gene. DNA of the CDR3: TGTGCCAGCAGCCCAGGGGGCACCGGGGAGCTGTTTTTT. Its translation: CASSPGGTGELFF. Looking up the rest from reference TRBV11-2 and TRBJ2-2 gives the full variable domain: EAGVAQSPRYKIIEKRQSVAFWCNPISGHATLYWYQQILGQGPKLLIQFQNNGVVDDSQLPKDRFSAERLKGVDSTLKIQPAKLEDSAVYLCASSPGGTGELFFGEGSRLTVL.

This rearrangement joins TRBV7-2 to TRBJ1-2; D unclear. The V end was cut by 4 bases, the J end by 8 bases, with 17 bases between. This CDR3 region has 14 residues. Germline values: CDR1 SGHTA, CDR2 FQGNSA. CDR3 sequence: CASSSPGMGWGYTF. In DNA form, the CDR3 reads TGTGCCAGCAGCTCCCCCGGGATGGGTTGGGGCTACACCTTC.

The rearrangement joins TRBV15 to TRBJ2-1; D gene uncertain. The CDR3 spans 14 residues. Deletions cut 0 bases from V and 6 bases from J, with 9 bases between. The germline V gene has CDR1 LNHNV and CDR2 YYDKDF (reference sequence). CDR3 bases: TGTGCCACCAGCAGAGATTTTCAGGTCAATGAGCAGTTCTTC. Its translation is CATSRDFQVNEQFF.